The 12 T cell receptor beta chains presented below share a single source sample, sequenced in a study of beta chain features in type 1 diabetes. The study reverse transcribed the entire isolated RNA, so it sequenced expressed TCRB transcripts. Sequencing used immunoSEQ multiplex PCR; TCRdb keeps in-frame clones, though not all of them. This table holds 300,000 or so clones, less than 10% found once. Sequencing was carried out using central memory CD4+ T cells from blood. The receptors shown here come from a woman aged 18-29 years in good health.

The chain joins TRBV11-3 to TRBJ2-1; D remains ambiguous. Germline values: CDR1 SGHNT, CDR2 YENEEA. The germline V and J ends were trimmed by 1 base and 7 bases, with 14 bases remaining between them. The CDR3 contains 15 residues. CDR3 region: CASSLGLSPKNEQFF. CDR3 DNA sequence: TGTGCCAGCAGCTTAGGACTCAGCCCAAAGAATGAGCAGTTCTTC.

The V and J genes are TRBV12-1 and TRBJ2-7; the DNA was not used to check the table's D call, TRBD1. TRBV12-1 has pseudogene status. CDR3 length: 12 amino acids. CDR3 in amino acids: CASKDTTYEQYF. The DNA for the CDR3 is TGTGCCAGCAAAGACACCACCTACGAGCAGTACTTC.

The J gene is TRBJ2-7, the V gene TRBV30; D is unclear. V was trimmed by 7 bases and J by 3 bases, leaving 4 bases between them. Germline CDR1 is GTSNPN and CDR2 is SVGIG (reference sequence). The CDR3 is 9 amino acids. The CDR3: CASDYEQYF. CDR3 in DNA: TGTGCCTCTGACTACGAGCAGTACTTC.

This clone was counted a few times. The rearrangement joins TRBV4-3 to TRBJ2-3; D gene unclear. Germline CDR1 LGHNA, CDR2 YSLEER. CDR3 length: 14 amino acids. Between the trimmed V and J ends, which lost 0 bases and 4 bases, there was a span of 8 bases. In DNA, the CDR3 is TGCGCCAGCAGCCAAGATTACCCGCCAGATACGCAGTATTTT. It is translated as CASSQDYPPDTQYF.

V and J are TRBV7-9 and TRBJ1-2; unclear D gene. The germline V gene has CDR1 SEHNR and CDR2 FQNEAQ (reference sequence). The CDR3 has 12 amino acids. The V and J ends lost 6 bases and 7 bases respectively, with 12 bases between them. CDR3 protein: CASSPDSSGYTF. CDR3 in DNA: TGTGCCAGCAGTCCAGACTCAAGTGGCTACACCTTC.

Ten or more counts support this clone. The CDR3 sequence: CASSFSAYGYTF. CDR3 DNA sequence: TGTGCCAGCAGTTTTTCGGCTTATGGCTACACCTTC. The chain couples TRBV28 to TRBJ1-2; no clear D gene. Germline assignment: CDR1 MDHEN and CDR2 SYDVKM. Trimming cost V 3 bases and J 5 bases, with 7 bases left between them. CDR3 length: 12 residues.

This clone turned up a few times. This rearrangement joins TRBV7-2 to TRBJ2-7; 7 positions match TRBD2. Germline V gene data show CDR1 as SGHTA and CDR2 as FQGNSA. This CDR3 contains 15 residues. With V trimmed by 5 bases and J by 0 bases, 7 bases remained unmatched. As DNA, the CDR3 is TGTGCCAGCAGCCAACAGCGGGGAAGCTCCTACGAGCAGTACTTC. Amino acids: CASSQQRGSSYEQYF.

The rearrangement links TRBV7-9 to TRBJ1-1, with D hard to call. Germline CDR1 SEHNR, CDR2 FQNEAQ (reference sequence). The CDR3 runs to 14 residues. V was cut by 3 bases and J by 1 base, with 9 bases left in between. The CDR3: CASSFEESNTEAFF. The CDR3 DNA is TGTGCCAGCAGCTTTGAGGAATCGAACACTGAAGCTTTCTTT. The full variable domain, its missing parts supplied by reference TRBV7-9 and TRBJ1-1, is DTGVSQNPRHKITKRGQNVTFRCDPISEHNRLYWYRQTLGQGPEFLTYFQNEAQLEKSRLLSDRFSAERPKGSFSTLEIQRTEQGDSAMYLCASSFEESNTEAFFGQGTRLTVV.

The chain links TRBV6-5 to TRBJ2-7; 8 positions agree with TRBD1. Looked up from germline, CDR1 is MNHEY and CDR2 is SVGAGI. The CDR3 spans 13 residues. The junction had 6 bases not matched to a gene; V was cut back by 6 bases and J by 5 bases. The chain's CDR3 is CASRSTGENEQYF. CDR3 sequence (DNA): TGTGCCAGCAGATCGACAGGGGAAAACGAGCAGTACTTC.

CDR3 DNA: TGTGCCAGCAGCGTAGGTCAGCGGGAGAGGGAGACCCAGTACTTC. Protein: CASSVGQRERETQYF. This chain joins TRBV9 and TRBJ2-5, with TRBD2 matching over 8 bases. Germline loops: CDR1 SGDLS, CDR2 YYNGEE. The CDR3 sequence is 15 residues long. With V trimmed by 0 bases and J by 5 bases, 6 bases remained unmatched.

This chain connects TRBV29-1 to TRBJ1-2; 8 nucleotides match TRBD1. The CDR3 spans 13 residues. The germline gives CDR1 SQVTM, CDR2 ANQGSEA. V gave up 8 bases and J gave up 4 bases; unmatched junction bases: 9. The CDR3 sequence is CSSVGTGAYGYTF. Here the CDR3 DNA reads TGCAGCTCTGTGGGGACAGGAGCCTATGGCTACACCTTC.

This chain joins TRBV28 and TRBJ2-7, with D unclear. Germline CDR1 and CDR2: MDHEN and SYDVKM. The CDR3 consists of 12 residues. V was shortened by 6 bases and J by 4 bases, with 10 bases between the two germline ends. CDR3 nucleotides: TGTGCCAGCAGGAGACAAACTTACGAGCAGTACTTC. Its translation: CASRRQTYEQYF.